This T cell receptor (beta chain) originates from a study of response to subunit inactivated influenza vaccine. Study results and caveats: The authors offered the suggestion that each seasonal influenza vaccination recruits few new T cells.

TCRdb analysed the RT-PCR reads with MiXCR anew, one entry per CDR3 protein. The data hold 450,000 to 600,000 distinct CDR3 sequences, with approximately 7.2% observed a single time. This CDR3 spans 14 amino acids. V trimming: 7 bases; J trimming: 3 bases; junction bases outside the gene matches: 8. This clonotype was detected only a few times. Antigen specificity is unknown. The rearrangement links TRBV12-3 or TRBV12-4 to TRBJ2-5; TRBD2 aligns across 7 bases. The TCR sequence derives from a man in his fifties or sixties who received an inactivated influenza vaccine. Sequencing used PBMCs from blood, obtained about 24 months after vaccination. The chain's CDR3 is CASTLGLAEETQYF. The CDR3 DNA follows: TGTGCCAGCACTCTAGGTCTAGCGGAAGAGACCCAGTACTTC.